One sample yielded the 13 T cell receptor beta chains listed below, sequenced in a study of identical twins. TCRdb re-called the 5' RACE reads through MiXCR, storing one row per CDR3 protein. The table shows 690,000 or so distinct CDR3 sequences, with less than 10% occurring only once. These same records also appear under a second study, on yellow fever vaccine responses in identical twins.

The sequenced sample consisted of PBMCs. These receptors came from a woman younger than 30 in good health.

This clonotype was seen only a few times. The V gene is TRBV18, the J gene TRBJ2-4; D is perhaps TRBD1 (7 bases). Germline CDR1 reads KGHSH; CDR2 reads LQKENI. The V end lost 4 bases, the J end lost 8 bases, and 15 bases lay between the germline ends. There are 14 residues in the CDR3. The CDR3 DNA reads as TGTGCCAGCTCACAAGGAGGGGGCGCCGACATTCAGTACTTC. Translation gives CASSQGGGADIQYF.

Ten or more counts support this clonotype. The CDR3 loop reads CAISESTQHINEQFF. CDR3 in DNA: TGTGCCATCAGTGAGTCGACGCAGCATATTAATGAGCAGTTCTTC. This chain uses TRBV10-3 with TRBJ2-1; D is ambiguous. The CDR3 runs to 15 residues. In germline, CDR1 is ENHRY, CDR2 SYGVKD. The V gene lost 0 bases and the J gene lost 7 bases, with 13 bases spanning the gap.

The V and J genes are TRBV29-1 and TRBJ2-6, with D possibly being TRBD1 or TRBD2 (6 bases each). V dropped 5 bases and J dropped 2 bases, with 22 bases sitting between them. The CDR3 consists of 18 residues. In germline, CDR1 is SQVTM, CDR2 ANQGSEA. CDR3 amino acids: CSVISAGGEGTGANVLTF. The CDR3 coding sequence is TGCAGCGTTATAAGCGCCGGGGGCGAGGGGACTGGGGCCAACGTCCTGACTTTC.

The V gene is TRBV5-5, the J gene TRBJ1-5, with D perhaps matching TRBD1 (6 bases). The germline V gene encodes CDR1 SGHKS and CDR2 YYEKEE (reference sequence). The ends were cut back, 2 bases at V and 1 base at J, with 13 bases in the middle. The CDR3 consists of 16 residues. The CDR3 DNA reads as TGTGCCAGCAGCTTAGGGACATTCGGAAGCAATCAGCCCCAGCATTTT. Translating gives CASSLGTFGSNQPQHF.

At least ten counts were recorded for this clonotype. The chain joins TRBV6-1 to TRBJ2-1, with D tentatively TRBD1 or TRBD2 (6 bases each). Germline values: CDR1 MNHNS, CDR2 SASEGT. V lost 5 bases, J lost 5 bases, and 16 bases lay in between. The length of the CDR3 is 15 residues. CDR3: CASSTPSRGDNEQFF. The CDR3 nucleotides are TGTGCCAGCAGTACCCCCAGTAGGGGGGACAATGAGCAGTTCTTC.

This clonotype has ten or more counts. This chain links TRBV16 with TRBJ2-7; perhaps TRBD1 as D (6 bases). Trimming left V 6 bases short and J 2 bases short, with 11 bases between. This CDR3 region has 13 residues. CDR1 and CDR2 (germline): KGHSY, FQNENV. For the CDR3, the DNA is TGTGCCAGCAGTATTAGGGACACCTACGAGCAGTACTTC. Protein: CASSIRDTYEQYF.

This clonotype was seen a handful of times. The gene calls are TRBV4-1 and TRBJ2-2, with D maybe TRBD2 (5 bases). This CDR3 has 14 residues. V lost 0 bases and J 6 bases, leaving 8 bases between the germline ends. Germline values: CDR1 MGHRA, CDR2 YSYEKL. This CDR3 reads CASSQDGVPGELFF. CDR3 nucleotides: TGCGCCAGCAGCCAAGACGGGGTCCCCGGGGAGCTGTTTTTT.

The rearrangement links TRBV2 to TRBJ2-5; a weak D match, TRBD2 (7 bases). Trimming took 0 bases from V and 5 from J, leaving 10 bases between them. Germline assignment: CDR1 SNHLY and CDR2 FYNNEI. This CDR3 spans 14 amino acids. Written as DNA, the CDR3 is TGTGCCAGCAGTGAAGCGGGGGGGCCTGAGACCCAGTACTTC. Translating gives CASSEAGGPETQYF.

The chain uses TRBV10-3 and TRBJ2-7, with a weak D call TRBD1 (6 bases). Germline CDR1 ENHRY, CDR2 SYGVKD. V was pared by 7 bases and J by 5 bases, with 21 bases between. This CDR3 region has 15 residues. Here the CDR3 DNA reads TGTGCCATCAAAGGGGTACAGGGTGAAACTAACGAGCAGTACTTC. Translated: CAIKGVQGETNEQYF.

This clonotype has a handful of counts. V is TRBV4-2 and J is TRBJ2-2; no reliable D call. The CDR3 is 12 amino acids. Germline V gene data show CDR1 as LGHNA and CDR2 as YNFKEQ. Trimming stripped 4 bases from V and 6 bases from J, with 6 bases between. CDR3 sequence (DNA): TGTGCCAGCAGCCCCCAGGCCGGGGAGCTGTTTTTT. Encoded protein: CASSPQAGELFF.

The chain carries TRBV11-2 and TRBJ1-5; the match to TRBD1 covers 7 bases. Germline-derived CDR1 and CDR2 are SGHAT and FQNNGV. This CDR3 contains 17 residues. The J segment lost 2 bases and the V segment lost 5 bases, leaving 12 bases of the junction unmatched. The CDR3 spells CASSPGQVVGGNQPQHF. In DNA form, the CDR3 reads TGTGCCAGCAGCCCTGGACAGGTAGTGGGGGGCAATCAGCCCCAGCATTTT.

This clonotype came up a few times. An end of the junction does not agree with germline; a read error may underlie this. The chain carries TRBV28 and TRBJ2-4; 10 bases agree with TRBD2. Germline V gene data show CDR1 as MDHEN and CDR2 as SYDVKM. The CDR3 loop spans 15 amino acids. The CDR3 DNA reads TGTGCCAGCAGCCCCAGCGGGAGGGCCTACCGGACCCCCAACTTC. Its protein is CASSPSGRAYRTPNF.

This chain connects TRBV11-2 to TRBJ1-2; 8 nucleotides agree with TRBD1. This CDR3 contains 14 residues. J lost 4 bases, V lost 5 bases, and 6 bases had no gene match. Germline V gene data show CDR1 as SGHAT and CDR2 as FQNNGV. For the CDR3, the DNA is TGTGCCAGCAGCCATACCGACAGGGGCTATGGCTACACCTTC. This encodes CASSHTDRGYGYTF.